This T cell receptor (beta chain) emerged from a study of spatial heterogeneity in lung cancer. Turning to the study itself: After resection, follow-up PBMC samples were sequenced when available, at a median of approximately 25 months later. TCR and UMI combinations that were unique each appeared, on average, more than ten times in raw reads. Study observations and caveats: Blood contained ubiquitous expanded tumor TCRs more at resection than at follow-up.

As for this clonotype: What it binds is not known.

TCR cDNA molecules each had a unique molecular identifier. TCRdb fed the 5' RACE reads into MiXCR, producing one record per CDR3 protein. The table has around 110,000 distinct CDR3 sequences, more than 9% seen once; the top ten hold 16%. Regarding time point: blood at routine non-recurrence follow-up after resection. Sequencing covered unsorted whole RNA taken from tumor, nontumor lung or frozen PBMC. The clonotype originates from a male donor with early-stage non-small cell lung cancer. The input for sequencing was PBMCs, taken at follow-up.

CDR3 nucleotide sequence: TGTGCCAGCAGTTTACAGGGACGTGGCTACACCTTC. Translating gives CASSLQGRGYTF. The chain couples TRBV28 to TRBJ1-2; weak D call: TRBD1 (5 bases). The CDR3 extends over 12 amino acids. Germline lookup yields CDR1 MDHEN and CDR2 SYDVKM. V was pared by 2 bases and J by 7 bases, with 8 bases between.